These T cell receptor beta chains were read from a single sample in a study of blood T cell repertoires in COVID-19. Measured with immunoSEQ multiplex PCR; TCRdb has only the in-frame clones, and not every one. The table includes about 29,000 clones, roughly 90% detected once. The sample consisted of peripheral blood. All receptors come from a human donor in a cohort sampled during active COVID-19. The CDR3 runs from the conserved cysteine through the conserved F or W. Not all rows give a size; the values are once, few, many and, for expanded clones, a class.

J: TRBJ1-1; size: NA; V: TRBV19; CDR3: CASKLTGANTEAFF
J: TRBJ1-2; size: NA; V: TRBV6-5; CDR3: CASSPLQGITYGYTF
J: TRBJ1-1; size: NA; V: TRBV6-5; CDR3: CASSYGGSVNTEAFF
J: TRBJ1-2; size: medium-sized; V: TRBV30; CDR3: CAWSRGDGETYGYTF
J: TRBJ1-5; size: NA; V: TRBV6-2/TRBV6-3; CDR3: CASSYARGLRNQPQHF
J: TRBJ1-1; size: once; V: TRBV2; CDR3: CASSGAFREAFF
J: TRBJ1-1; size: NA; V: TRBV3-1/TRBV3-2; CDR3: CASSLMRSGTEAFF
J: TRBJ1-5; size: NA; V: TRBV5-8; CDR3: CASSPTGVWGEPQHF
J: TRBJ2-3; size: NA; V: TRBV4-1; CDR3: CASSQAAGGGRTDTQYF
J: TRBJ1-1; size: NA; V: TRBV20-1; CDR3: CSARADTEAFF
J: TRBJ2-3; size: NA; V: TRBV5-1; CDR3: CASKAGASTDTQYF
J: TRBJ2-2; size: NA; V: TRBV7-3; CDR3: CASSEGTGTGELFF
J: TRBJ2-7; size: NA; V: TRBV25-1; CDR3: CASSALAGAFDEQYF
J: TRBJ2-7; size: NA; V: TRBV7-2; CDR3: CASSLALGLGSYEQYF
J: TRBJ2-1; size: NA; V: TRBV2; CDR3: CASRLGTSGGPGGDEQFF
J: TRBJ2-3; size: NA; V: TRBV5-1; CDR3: CASSFGAGPSTDTQYF
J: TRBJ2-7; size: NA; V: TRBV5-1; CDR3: CASRTGTGGSYEQYF
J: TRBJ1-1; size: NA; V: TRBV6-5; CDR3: CASRLDRGGTEAFF
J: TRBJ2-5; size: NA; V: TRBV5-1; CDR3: CASSPGTSKETQYF
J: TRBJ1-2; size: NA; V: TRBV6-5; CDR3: CASSYSGRTINGYTF